Only a few counts were recorded for the clone carrying this T cell receptor (beta chain). Treatment reported: 15 to 20 received Ad26.COV2.S at low or high dose, single or two shots; roughly 5 received placebo; per-sample allocation not given. The investigators took samples on day 63 after the first vaccine or placebo injection. The protocol was immunoSEQ multiplex PCR, while the TCRdb copy is restricted to in-frame clones and leaves out a portion. The table lists about 480,000 clones, around 88% of them singletons. The data originate from a study of Ad26.COV2.S vaccination and SARS-CoV-2 variants. Study-wide background: Ad26.COV2.S shots went into the muscle once or twice, 56 days apart.

The sequences come from peripheral blood, collected in a trial of Ad26.COV2.S vaccine versus placebo. This sequence originates from a person between 18 and 59 years old who received the Ad26.COV2.S COVID-19 vaccine or a placebo.

The CDR3 protein is CASSPHTNSGNTIYF. CDR3 DNA sequence: TGTGCCAGCAGCCCCCACACCAACTCTGGAAACACCATATATTTT. This rearrangement joins TRBV2 to TRBJ1-3; unclear D gene. Germline CDR1 reads SNHLY; CDR2 reads FYNNEI. CDR3 length equals 15 residues. V lost 6 bases to trimming and J lost 0 bases, with 12 bases between them.